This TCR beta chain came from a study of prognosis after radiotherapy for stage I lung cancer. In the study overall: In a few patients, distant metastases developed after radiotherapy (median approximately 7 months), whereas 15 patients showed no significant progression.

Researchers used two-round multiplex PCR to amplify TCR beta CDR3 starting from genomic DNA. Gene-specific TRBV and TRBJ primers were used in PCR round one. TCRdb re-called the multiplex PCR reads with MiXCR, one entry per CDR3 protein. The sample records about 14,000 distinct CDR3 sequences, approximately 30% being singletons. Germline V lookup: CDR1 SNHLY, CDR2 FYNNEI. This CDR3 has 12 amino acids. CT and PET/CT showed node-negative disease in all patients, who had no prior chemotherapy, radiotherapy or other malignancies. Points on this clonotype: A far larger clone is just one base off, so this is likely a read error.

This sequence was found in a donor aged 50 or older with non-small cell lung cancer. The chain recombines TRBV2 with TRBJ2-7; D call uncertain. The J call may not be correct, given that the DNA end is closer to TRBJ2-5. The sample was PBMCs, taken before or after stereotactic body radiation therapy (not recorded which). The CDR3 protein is CANSTDRETQYF. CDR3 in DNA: TGTGCCAACAGTACGGACCGAGAGACCCAGTACTTC.